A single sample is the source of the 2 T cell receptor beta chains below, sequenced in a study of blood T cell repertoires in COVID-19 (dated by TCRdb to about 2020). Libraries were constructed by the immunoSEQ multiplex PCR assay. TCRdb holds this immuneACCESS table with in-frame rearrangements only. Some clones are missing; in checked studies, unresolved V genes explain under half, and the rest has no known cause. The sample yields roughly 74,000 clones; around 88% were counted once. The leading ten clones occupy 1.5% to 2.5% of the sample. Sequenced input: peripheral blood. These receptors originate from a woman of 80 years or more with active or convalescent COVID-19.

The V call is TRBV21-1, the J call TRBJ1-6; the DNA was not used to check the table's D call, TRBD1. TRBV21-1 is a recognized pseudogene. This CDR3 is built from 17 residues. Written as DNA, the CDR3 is TGTGCCAGCAGCCCCCCCACAGGGGACCCCTATAATTCACCCCTCCACTTT. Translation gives CASSPPTGDPYNSPLHF.

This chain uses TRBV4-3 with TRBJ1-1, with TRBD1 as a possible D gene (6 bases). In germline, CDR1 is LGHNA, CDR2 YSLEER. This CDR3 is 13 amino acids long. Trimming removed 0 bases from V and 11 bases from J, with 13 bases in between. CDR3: CASSQDRFQGAFF. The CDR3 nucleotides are TGCGCCAGCAGCCAAGATCGATTCCAGGGGGCTTTCTTT.